The subject of this entry is one T cell receptor (beta chain). Its antigen remains unknown. The sample is drawn from a study of blood T cells in healthy people across ages. Study-level results: Donor CMV infection status was unknown, possibly confounding age-related changes in expanded clonotypes.

PCR was performed a second time for 7 to 11 cycles using a sample-barcoded 5' primer and a J-beta primer mix. TCRdb analysed the 5' RACE reads with MiXCR anew, one entry per CDR3 protein. In the table there are roughly 1.6 million distinct CDR3 sequences, around 35% of which are singletons. The CDR3 loop spans 15 amino acids. Trimming removed 2 bases from V and 11 bases from J; junction bases left unmatched: 8. Germline-derived CDR1 and CDR2 are SGDLS and YYNGEE. The TCR comes from a woman aged 25 to 39 in good health. This chain connects TRBV9 to TRBJ2-5; 14 bases are a match to TRBD2. Sequenced: blood. In nucleotides, the CDR3 is TGTGCCAGCAGCGTTGTTCCGGGACTAGCGGGGGAGCAGTACTTC. It codes for CASSVVPGLAGEQYF.